What follows describes a single TCR beta chain. The CDR3 is 14 amino acids. Trimming pared 2 bases from V and 3 bases from J, leaving 8 bases between. Germline values: CDR1 MNHEY, CDR2 SVGEGT. This entry comes from a study of blood T cell repertoires in COVID-19. Produced via immunoSEQ multiplex PCR; TCRdb's table is partial and in-frame only. Counted here are about 50,000 clones, approximately 80% occurring once; the ten biggest clones make up roughly 10%. This rearrangement joins TRBV6-2 or TRBV6-3 to TRBJ1-3; D may be TRBD1 (5 bases). The TCR originated in a man between 60 and 70 years old with acute or convalescent COVID-19. Sequenced material: peripheral blood. The chain's CDR3 is CASSYKGLGNTIYF. The DNA of the CDR3 is TGTGCCAGCAGTTACAAGGGGCTTGGAAACACCATATATTTT.